This TCR beta chain is drawn from a study of OX40 agonist ivuxolimab in advanced cancers. Study-wide background: Antecedent anti-PD-1, anti-PD-L1 or anti-CTLA-4 therapy was permissible, with 35% to 40% having received some. Partial responses were achieved by three patients: one hepatocellular carcinoma, two cutaneous melanoma.

The V gene end was trimmed by 7 bases and the J gene end by 7 bases; junction bases not matched to a gene: 11. The germline CDR1 and CDR2 sequences are SQVTM and ANQGSEA. The CDR3 covers 14 residues. The data were produced by immunoSEQ multiplex PCR, yet TCRdb's version contains in-frame clones alone and is incomplete. The sample contains about 120,000 clones, approximately 92% of which appear only once. The receptor was derived from an adult with an advanced solid tumor such as melanoma, head and neck, liver or kidney cancer. This sample comprised CD4+ or CD8+ T cells sorted from blood, obtained in a trial of the OX40 agonist ivuxolimab. This chain links TRBV29-1 with TRBJ2-1, with 9 bases fitting TRBD1. CDR3 nucleotides: TGCAGCGACCCCGGCGAGACAGGGGGTAATGAGCAGTTCTTC. It is translated as CSDPGETGGNEQFF.